The rows below give T cell receptor beta chains drawn from one sample of a study of blood T cell repertoires in COVID-19. The protocol was immunoSEQ multiplex PCR, while the TCRdb copy is restricted to in-frame clones and leaves out a portion. Counted here are about 170,000 clones, around 83% occurring once; the ten biggest clones make up 3.6%. Source material: PBMCs or T cells enriched from blood (not recorded which). The origin of the receptors is a woman aged 50 to 60 in a cohort exposed to, infected with or recovered from COVID-19 (not recorded which). Both conserved end residues are part of each CDR3. Clone size is stated in some rows and not others, as once, few, many or a class when expanded.

V gene: TRBV6-6
CDR3 length: 16
clone size: .
CDR3 protein: CASKAATGPNTGELFF

V gene: TRBV5-1
CDR3 length: 16
clone size: .
CDR3 protein: CASSDLTSGSTDTQYF

V gene: TRBV30
CDR3 length: 16
clone size: .
CDR3 protein: CAWRKGTGTSNYGYTF

V gene: TRBV19
CDR3 length: 14
clone size: .
CDR3 protein: CASGRQGFTGELFF

V gene: TRBV21-1
CDR3 length: 11
clone size: .
CDR3 protein: CASRQRGGYTF

V gene: TRBV11-3
CDR3 length: 11
clone size: .
CDR3 protein: CASSLDGEQYF

V gene: TRBV3-1/TRBV3-2
CDR3 length: 13
clone size: .
CDR3 protein: CASSRQGRVEAFF

V gene: TRBV30
CDR3 length: 15
clone size: .
CDR3 protein: CAWSPDRSYNSPLHF

V gene: TRBV9
CDR3 length: 16
clone size: .
CDR3 protein: CASSVVFGRASETQYF

V gene: TRBV6-5
CDR3 length: 14
clone size: few
CDR3 protein: CASRRTGAPFGYTF

V gene: TRBV16
CDR3 length: 15
clone size: .
CDR3 protein: CASSQSRAENTEAFF

V gene: TRBV5-1
CDR3 length: 14
clone size: .
CDR3 protein: CASSLGDNYNEQFF

V gene: TRBV5-1
CDR3 length: 12
clone size: .
CDR3 protein: CASSLEGGGYTF

V gene: TRBV3-1/TRBV3-2
CDR3 length: 14
clone size: .
CDR3 protein: CASRPQGASTEAFF

V gene: TRBV7-9
CDR3 length: 17
clone size: .
CDR3 protein: CASSSKIGGANPDTQYF

V gene: TRBV30
CDR3 length: 15
clone size: once
CDR3 protein: CAWNKPEDRGYGYTF

V gene: TRBV5-1
CDR3 length: 15
clone size: once
CDR3 protein: CASSLSGRENSPLHF

V gene: TRBV10-3
CDR3 length: 16
clone size: .
CDR3 protein: CAISEIWTGGNSPLHF

V gene: TRBV12-5
CDR3 length: 13
clone size: .
CDR3 protein: CAPPRSDNQPQHF

V gene: TRBV9
CDR3 length: 15
clone size: .
CDR3 protein: CASSLEAGVYNEQFF

V gene: TRBV7-9
CDR3 length: 18
clone size: .
CDR3 protein: CASSERRGQGFFDYGYTF

V gene: TRBV7-2
CDR3 length: 16
clone size: .
CDR3 protein: CASSPSGGSSYNEQFF

V gene: TRBV19
CDR3 length: 14
clone size: once
CDR3 protein: CASSHREQNTEAFF

V gene: TRBV18
CDR3 length: 13
clone size: medium-sized
CDR3 protein: CASSPTENQPQHF

V gene: TRBV6-5
CDR3 length: 14
clone size: .
CDR3 protein: CASSYSASSNEQFF

V gene: TRBV7-2
CDR3 length: 15
clone size: .
CDR3 protein: CASSSKTGTAIGYTF

V gene: TRBV24-1
CDR3 length: 12
clone size: .
CDR3 protein: CATSETQETQYF

V gene: TRBV9
CDR3 length: 17
clone size: .
CDR3 protein: CASSVAKGGWMGQPQHF

V gene: TRBV21-1
CDR3 length: 13
clone size: .
CDR3 protein: CASSPTGGKGYTF

V gene: TRBV12-3/TRBV12-4
CDR3 length: 13
clone size: .
CDR3 protein: CASRPTSGDEQYF

V gene: TRBV6-4
CDR3 length: 14
clone size: few
CDR3 protein: CASSDWSAGGGYTF

V gene: TRBV7-9
CDR3 length: 15
clone size: .
CDR3 protein: CASSPSGASYNEQFF

V gene: TRBV27
CDR3 length: 13
clone size: .
CDR3 protein: CASSSWASYEQYF

V gene: TRBV4-1
CDR3 length: 16
clone size: once
CDR3 protein: CASRPVGTSVYNEQFF

V gene: TRBV6-5
CDR3 length: 14
clone size: .
CDR3 protein: CASSYSNGETEAFF

V gene: TRBV28
CDR3 length: 16
clone size: .
CDR3 protein: CASSLSGTGNYYGYTF

V gene: TRBV5-4
CDR3 length: 16
clone size: .
CDR3 protein: CASSPRQVSGGTEAFF

V gene: TRBV28
CDR3 length: 14
clone size: once
CDR3 protein: CASRPQRVGTEAFF

V gene: TRBV27
CDR3 length: 20
clone size: few
CDR3 protein: CASSSSGTSGRGASTDTQYF

V gene: TRBV18
CDR3 length: 14
clone size: .
CDR3 protein: CASSPTGDNYGYTF

V gene: TRBV18
CDR3 length: 14
clone size: .
CDR3 protein: CASSSRDSSYEQYF

V gene: TRBV3-1/TRBV3-2
CDR3 length: 13
clone size: .
CDR3 protein: CASSQALYQPQHF

V gene: TRBV28
CDR3 length: 16
clone size: .
CDR3 protein: CASSDSGTGGNQPQHF

V gene: TRBV5-6
CDR3 length: 13
clone size: .
CDR3 protein: CASSWREDYGYTF

V gene: TRBV18
CDR3 length: 16
clone size: .
CDR3 protein: CASSPRTSGFPGELFF

V gene: TRBV3-1/TRBV3-2
CDR3 length: 12
clone size: many
CDR3 protein: CASSPGEQPQHF

V gene: TRBV29-1
CDR3 length: 12
clone size: .
CDR3 protein: CSVEDRGTEAFF

V gene: TRBV19
CDR3 length: 14
clone size: .
CDR3 protein: CATLETGKNSPLHF

V gene: TRBV5-5
CDR3 length: 18
clone size: .
CDR3 protein: CASSLRETGDSYNSPLHF